This section outlines one TCR beta chain sequence together with its context. Its antigen is undetermined. Positively selected for CCR7, the CD45RO-negative cells used as naive CD8 cells excluded terminally differentiated effector memory CD45RA+ cells. The source of the sample is a study of shared clonotypes between healthy human individuals. Findings and caveats of the study: Memory subsets generally showed lower estimated richness than naive subsets.

The data were produced by immunoSEQ multiplex PCR, yet TCRdb's version contains in-frame clones alone and is incomplete. The sample carries roughly 2,000,000 clones, about 95% recorded once. The sample comprised naive CD8+ T cells sorted from blood. The receptor comes from a man younger than 30 in good health.

The CDR3 is CASSLIPNEQFF. The DNA of the CDR3 is TGTGCCAGCAGCTTAATCCCGAATGAGCAGTTCTTC. The chain combines TRBV11-2 with TRBJ2-1; D gene uncertain. This CDR3 has 12 residues. The germline gives CDR1 SGHAT, CDR2 FQNNGV. The V end was cut by 2 bases, the J end by 7 bases, with 6 bases between.